One sample yielded the 26 T cell receptor beta chains listed below, sequenced in a study of T-cell reconstitution after alpha-beta-depleted transplantation in children. Preparing the TCRbeta library involved the use of unique molecular identifiers. TCRdb re-analysed the PCR reads in MiXCR, keeping a single row per CDR3 protein. The table has 210,000 or so distinct CDR3 sequences, around 9.9% seen once. The starting material was PBMCs, obtained before TCRalphabeta/CD19-depleted stem cell transplant. All receptors come from a child in the first two years of life with acute myeloid leukemia, due to receive a stem cell transplant.

This clonotype came up many times. This chain connects TRBV27 to TRBJ2-7, with D uncertain. V was clipped by 5 bases and J by 0 bases, with 8 bases between them. The CDR3 sequence is 13 residues long. CDR1 MNHEY and CDR2 SMNVEV come from the germline V gene (reference sequence). CDR3 sequence reads: CASSPRISYEQYF. CDR3 sequence (DNA): TGTGCCAGCAGTCCCAGAATCTCCTACGAGCAGTACTTC.

This clonotype was recorded many times. The chain couples TRBV2 to TRBJ1-4; D is uncertain. The CDR3 is 13 residues long. V lost 6 bases, J lost 8 bases, and 13 bases lay in between. Germline CDR1 SNHLY, CDR2 FYNNEI. The chain's CDR3 is CASRSQVGEKLFF. As DNA, the CDR3 is TGTGCCAGCAGGTCCCAGGTCGGGGAAAAACTGTTTTTT. The full variable domain, its missing parts supplied by reference TRBV2 and TRBJ1-4, is EPEVTQTPSHQVTQMGQEVILRCVPISNHLYFYWYRQILGQKVEFLVSFYNNEISEKSEIFDDQFSVERPDGSNFTLKIRSTKLEDSAMYFCASRSQVGEKLFFGSGTQLSVL.

Ten or more counts support this clonotype. This chain uses TRBV5-1 with TRBJ1-4, with 9 bases identical to TRBD1. This CDR3 has 14 residues. After removal of 3 bases from V and 8 bases from J, the junction contained 5 bases not matched to a gene. Germline CDR1 and CDR2: SGHRS and YFSETQ. The CDR3 here is CASSSGQGGEKLFF. In nucleotides, the CDR3 is TGCGCCAGCAGCTCGGGACAGGGTGGCGAAAAACTGTTTTTT.

This clonotype was seen ten or more times. The chain employs TRBV20-1 and TRBJ2-3; possibly TRBD2 for D (6 bases). The CDR3 has 13 residues. The germline gives CDR1 DFQATT, CDR2 SNEGSKA (reference sequence). Trimming left V 3 bases short and J 0 bases short, with 7 bases between. This chain's CDR3 is CSASSGSTDTQYF. DNA of the CDR3: TGCAGTGCTAGCAGCGGGAGCACAGATACGCAGTATTTT.

Turning to this clonotype: The germline gene is not matched at one end of the junction; a read error may be the cause. The J gene is TRBJ1-1, the V gene TRBV5-1; D unclear. Germline values: CDR1 SGHRS, CDR2 YFSETQ. The length of the CDR3 is 13 residues. CDR3 nucleotides: TGCGCCAGCGGCTTGGGCGGTGGAACTGAAGCTTTCTTT. It yields the protein CASGLGGGTEAFF.

In its sample, this clonotype was seen many times. The J gene is TRBJ2-1, the V gene TRBV7-9; tentative D call: TRBD2 (6 bases). The V end lost 3 bases, the J end lost 5 bases, and 8 bases lay between the germline ends. The CDR3 loop spans 13 amino acids. Germline CDR1 is SEHNR and CDR2 is FQNEAQ (reference sequence). CDR3: CASSFSGDNEQFF. The CDR3 DNA reads as TGTGCCAGCAGCTTTTCGGGGGACAATGAGCAGTTCTTC.

This clonotype was counted ten times or more. The CDR3 region has the DNA TGTGCCAGCAGCCAAGTTACAGGTGCTTACGAGCAGTACTTC. It encodes CASSQVTGAYEQYF. The chain links TRBV3-1 to TRBJ2-7; TRBD1 might be the D (5 bases). The CDR3 consists of 14 residues. The germline CDR1 and CDR2 sequences are LGHDT and YNNKEL (reference sequence). The V gene lost 1 base and the J gene lost 4 bases, with 11 bases spanning the gap.

This clonotype was seen ten or more times. The J gene is TRBJ2-1, the V gene TRBV5-4; 9 nucleotides agree with TRBD2. The CDR3 length is 14 residues. V was clipped by 4 bases and J by 4 bases; unmatched bases: 3. The germline CDR1 and CDR2 sequences are SGHNT and YYREEE (reference sequence). CDR3 nucleotide sequence: TGTGCCAGCAGCCCTAGCGGGGCTTACAATGAGCAGTTCTTC. It encodes CASSPSGAYNEQFF.

This clonotype was observed many times. The chain combines TRBV12-3 or TRBV12-4 with TRBJ2-7; 8 bases line up with TRBD2. J was trimmed by 2 bases and V by 6 bases; bases with no gene match: 3. This CDR3 has 13 amino acids. The CDR3 DNA is TGTGCCAGCAGCTTCGGGAGGGCCTACGAGCAGTACTTC. Protein product: CASSFGRAYEQYF.

This clonotype was seen ten or more times. The CDR3 bases are TGCGCCAGCAGCCGAGAACGTAGCACAGATACGCAGTATTTT. It codes for CASSRERSTDTQYF. This sequence joins TRBV5-1 and TRBJ2-3; the D is unclear. Trimming cost V 4 bases and J 0 bases, with 9 bases left between them. The CDR3 length is 14 residues. In germline, CDR1 is SGHRS, CDR2 YFSETQ. The variable domain in full, with the rest retrieved from reference TRBV5-1 and TRBJ2-3, is KAGVTQTPRYLIKTRGQQVTLSCSPISGHRSVSWYQQTPGQGLQFLFEYFSETQRNKGNFPGRFSGRQFSNSRSEMNVSTLELGDSALYLCASSRERSTDTQYFGPGTRLTVL.

Ten or more counts support this clonotype. The chain has TRBV12-3 or TRBV12-4 and TRBJ2-1, with 15 bases matching TRBD2. V lost 6 bases, J lost 6 bases, and 3 bases stayed unmatched. This CDR3 is 15 amino acids long. The CDR3 DNA is TGTGCCAGCAGCCGGACTAGCGGGAGGGTCAATGAGCAGTTCTTC. As protein: CASSRTSGRVNEQFF.

This clonotype came up many times. The chain recombines TRBV20-1 with TRBJ1-4; tentative D call: TRBD1 (6 bases). Trimming pared 1 base from V and 5 bases from J, leaving 17 bases between. CDR3 length equals 16 residues. Germline V gene lookup returns CDR1 DFQATT and CDR2 SNEGSKA (reference sequence). CDR3 loop: CSARGFLGGGNEKLFF. In DNA, the CDR3 is TGCAGTGCTAGAGGGTTTCTAGGGGGGGGGAATGAAAAACTGTTTTTT.

This clonotype was seen repeatedly, ten times or more. This sequence joins TRBV6-5 and TRBJ1-4; possibly TRBD1 for D (6 bases). Germline V gives CDR1 MNHEY, CDR2 SVGAGI. This CDR3 is 13 amino acids long. With 0 bases removed from V and 8 bases from J, the gap between germline ends came to 7 bases. CDR3 residues: CASSYSQGEKLFF. The CDR3 DNA reads as TGTGCCAGCAGTTACTCGCAGGGGGAAAAACTGTTTTTT.

This clonotype came up many times. The J gene is TRBJ2-7, the V gene TRBV20-1; 7 positions match TRBD1. Germline V CDR1 and CDR2: DFQATT, SNEGSKA (reference sequence). The trim removed 1 base at V and 12 bases at J, leaving 3 bases unmatched. The CDR3 loop spans 10 amino acids. The CDR3 nucleotides are TGCAGTGCTAGAGGGGACAGCCTGTACTTC. Amino acids: CSARGDSLYF.

This clonotype has at least ten counts. The chain recombines TRBV5-1 with TRBJ2-7; 14 bases line up with TRBD2. The CDR3 spans 16 residues. The germline V gene encodes CDR1 SGHRS and CDR2 YFSETQ. The ends lost 3 bases at V and 4 bases at J; junction bases unmatched: 6. The CDR3, as DNA: TGCGCCAGCAGCTCGACTAGCGGGAGGGTAGGGTACGAGCAGTACTTC. Encoded protein: CASSSTSGRVGYEQYF.

This clonotype was observed many times. The chain joins TRBV5-6 to TRBJ1-4; tentatively, D is TRBD1 (5 bases). V was trimmed by 4 bases and J by 5 bases, leaving 12 bases between them. This CDR3 is 14 amino acids long. Looked up from germline, CDR1 is SGHDT and CDR2 is YYEEEE. CDR3 nucleotide sequence: TGTGCCAGCAGCCTAAGGGGTCCGAATGAAAAACTGTTTTTT. Protein sequence: CASSLRGPNEKLFF.

V gene TRBV7-8 combines with J gene TRBJ1-5; 7 bases align to TRBD1. CDR3 length: 14 residues. Germline V gives CDR1 SGHVS, CDR2 FQNEAQ. With 4 bases clipped from V and 3 bases from J, the junction kept 3 bases outside the gene matches. CDR3 bases: TGTGCCAGCAGCTCGGACAGGATCAATCAGCCCCAGCATTTT. Translated, it gives CASSSDRINQPQHF.

V usage is TRBV13 and J usage is TRBJ2-4, with D hard to call. The CDR3 has 13 residues. Germline CDR1 reads PRHDT; CDR2 reads FYEKMQ (reference sequence). Trimming cost V 0 bases and J 15 bases, with 15 bases left between them. Written as DNA, the CDR3 is TGTGCCAGCAGCTTAGGGAGGTGGGATGTCCTGTACTTC. Its protein product is CASSLGRWDVLYF.

Ten or more counts support this clonotype. V and J are TRBV20-1 and TRBJ2-7, with a possible D match to TRBD2 (5 bases). This CDR3 is 15 amino acids long. The germline CDR1 and CDR2 sequences are DFQATT and SNEGSKA (reference sequence). V lost 3 bases to trimming and J lost 4 bases, with 19 bases between them. The CDR3 here is CSARADGRGSYEQYF. The DNA of the CDR3 is TGCAGTGCTAGGGCCGACGGCCGCGGGTCATACGAGCAGTACTTC.

This clonotype came up many times. CDR3 DNA: TGTGCCAGCAGCTTAGAACGGGGACCCTACGAGCAGTACTTC. Translated, it gives CASSLERGPYEQYF. The chain is built from TRBV7-2 and TRBJ2-7; the D gene could be TRBD1 or TRBD2 (5 bases each). The germline V and J ends were trimmed by 1 base and 2 bases, with 9 bases remaining between them. Germline V gene data show CDR1 as SGHTA and CDR2 as FQGNSA. This CDR3 region has 14 residues.

V gene TRBV27 combines with J gene TRBJ2-7, with D possibly TRBD2 on 5 matching bases. This CDR3 is built from 13 residues. Germline V gene lookup returns CDR1 MNHEY and CDR2 SMNVEV (reference sequence). Trimming removed 4 bases at V and 4 bases at J, with 11 bases between. The CDR3, as DNA: TGTGCCAGCAGTTCGGGATGGTCGTACGAGCAGTACTTC. As protein: CASSSGWSYEQYF.

V gene TRBV24-1 combines with J gene TRBJ2-4; unclear D gene. The CDR3 has 13 residues. Germline-derived CDR1 and CDR2 are KGHDR and SFDVKD. V lost 7 bases to trimming and J lost 3 bases, with 9 bases between them. CDR3 residues: CATSGKGKNIQYF. The CDR3, as DNA: TGTGCCACCAGCGGAAAGGGCAAAAACATTCAGTACTTC.

This clonotype was detected many times. The rearrangement uses TRBV20-1 and TRBJ2-5; TRBD2 matches 9 bases. The CDR3 spans 16 residues. Unmatched junction bases numbered 6, after V lost 1 base and J lost 0 bases. Germline CDR1 reads DFQATT; CDR2 reads SNEGSKA (reference sequence). As DNA, the CDR3 is TGCAGTGCTAGAGCGGCTAGCGGGGTCAACCAAGAGACCCAGTACTTC. This codes for CSARAASGVNQETQYF.

This clonotype came up many times. The junction does not match germline at one end; this may be a read error. The J gene is TRBJ2-1, the V gene TRBV20-1; possible D gene TRBD2, 6 bases. The germline V gene has CDR1 DFQATT and CDR2 SNEGSKA (reference sequence). The CDR3 extends over 12 amino acids. CDR3 sequence reads: CSARDSRGPLVF. CDR3 coding DNA: TGCAGTGCAAGGGACTCCCGGGGACCCCTCGTCTTC.

The table lists this clonotype with many counts. CDR3 nucleotide sequence: TGTGCCTGGAGGCCTGTGGCGGGCATTCAGTACTTC. Encoded protein: CAWRPVAGIQYF. The rearrangement uses TRBV30 and TRBJ2-4, with D possibly TRBD2 on 5 matching bases. V dropped 3 bases and J dropped 9 bases, with 12 bases sitting between them. Germline assignment: CDR1 GTSNPN and CDR2 SVGIG (reference sequence). The CDR3 runs 12 residues.

This clonotype was detected many times. The final CDR3 position lacks the conserved phenylalanine or tryptophan, pointing to a likely read error. The limits of the CDR3 on the DNA are not certain, so only TCRdb's listed CDR3 is given. The J gene is TRBJ2-1, the V gene TRBV10-3; the D call of TRBD2 is as the table states it, not checked on the DNA. The CDR3 has 14 amino acids, counting both end residues. Germline V CDR1 and CDR2: ENHRY, SYGVKD. CDR3 amino acids: CAISETSGRARFSY.